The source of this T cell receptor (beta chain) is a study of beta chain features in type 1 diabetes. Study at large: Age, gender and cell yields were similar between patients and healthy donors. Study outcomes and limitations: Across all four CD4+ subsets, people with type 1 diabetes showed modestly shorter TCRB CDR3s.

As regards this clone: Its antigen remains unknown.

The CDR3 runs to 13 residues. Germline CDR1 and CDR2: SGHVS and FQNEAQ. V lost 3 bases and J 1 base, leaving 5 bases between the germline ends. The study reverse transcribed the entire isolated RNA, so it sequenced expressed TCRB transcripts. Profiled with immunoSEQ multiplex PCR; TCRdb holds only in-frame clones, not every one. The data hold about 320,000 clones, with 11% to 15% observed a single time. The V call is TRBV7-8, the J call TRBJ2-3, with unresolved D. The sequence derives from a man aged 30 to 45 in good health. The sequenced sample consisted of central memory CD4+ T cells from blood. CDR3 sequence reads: CASSFQGTDTQYF. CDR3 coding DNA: TGTGCCAGCAGCTTTCAGGGCACAGATACGCAGTATTTT.